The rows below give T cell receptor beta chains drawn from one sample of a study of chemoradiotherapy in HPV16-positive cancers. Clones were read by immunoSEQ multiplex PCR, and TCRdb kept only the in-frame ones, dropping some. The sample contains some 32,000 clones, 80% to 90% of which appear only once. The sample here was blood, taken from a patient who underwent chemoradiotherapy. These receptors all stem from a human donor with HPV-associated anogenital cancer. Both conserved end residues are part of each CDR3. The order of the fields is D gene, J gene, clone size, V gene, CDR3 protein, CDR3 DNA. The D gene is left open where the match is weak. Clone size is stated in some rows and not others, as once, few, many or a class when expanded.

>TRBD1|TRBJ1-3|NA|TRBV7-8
CASRQGQATSGNTIYF
TGTGCCAGCAGGCAAGGACAGGCTACCTCTGGAAACACCATATATTTT
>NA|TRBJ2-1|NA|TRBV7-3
CASSLTPTGHWNEQFF
TGTGCCAGCAGCTTAACGCCCACGGGGCATTGGAATGAGCAGTTCTTC
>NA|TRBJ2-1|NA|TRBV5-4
CASTMGGDAGANEQFF
TGTGCCAGCACCATGGGTGGGGATGCCGGGGCCAATGAGCAGTTCTTC
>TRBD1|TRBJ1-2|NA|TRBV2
CASSQGGVTNYGYTF
TGTGCCAGCAGTCAGGGGGGGGTAACTAACTATGGCTACACCTTC
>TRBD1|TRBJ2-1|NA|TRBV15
CATSREAGGRHEQFF
TGTGCCACCAGCAGAGAGGCAGGGGGCAGGCATGAGCAGTTCTTC
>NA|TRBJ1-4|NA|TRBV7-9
CASSFASTSSNEKLFF
TGTGCCAGCAGCTTCGCCAGCACATCTTCTAATGAAAAACTGTTTTTT
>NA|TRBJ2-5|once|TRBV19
CASSIGSETQYF
TGTGCCAGTAGTATTGGCTCAGAGACCCAGTACTTC
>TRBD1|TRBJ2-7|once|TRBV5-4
CASSADRGGEQYF
TGTGCCAGCAGCGCGGACAGGGGTGGGGAGCAGTACTTC
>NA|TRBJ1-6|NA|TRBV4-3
CASSSVATGDSPLHF
TGCGCCAGCAGCTCAGTCGCAACGGGCGATTCACCCCTCCACTTT
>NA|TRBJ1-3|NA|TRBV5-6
CASGRGEAGNTIYF
TGTGCCAGCGGCAGAGGGGAGGCGGGAAACACCATATATTTT
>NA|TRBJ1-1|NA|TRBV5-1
CASSGRRGDTEAFF
TGCGCCAGCAGCGGGCGGCGGGGGGACACTGAAGCTTTCTTT
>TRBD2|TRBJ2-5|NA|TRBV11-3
CASSFRTSGQETQYF
TGTGCCAGCAGCTTTCGGACTAGCGGACAAGAGACCCAGTACTTC
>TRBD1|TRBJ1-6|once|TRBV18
CASSPRTGTNSPLHF
TGTGCCAGCTCACCCAGGACAGGGACAAACTCACCCCTCCACTTT
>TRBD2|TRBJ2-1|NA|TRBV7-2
CASSSFRGRVEQFF
TGTGCCAGCAGCTCCTTTCGCGGGAGGGTTGAGCAGTTCTTC
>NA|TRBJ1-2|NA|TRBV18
CASSPQGSNYGYTF
TGTGCCAGCTCACCACAGGGGAGCAACTATGGCTACACCTTC
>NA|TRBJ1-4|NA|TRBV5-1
CASSPRGGDEKLFF
TGCGCCAGCAGCCCCCGGGGGGGGGACGAAAAACTGTTTTTT
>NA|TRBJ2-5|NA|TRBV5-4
CASSPQDSQETQYF
TGTGCCAGCAGCCCGCAGGACAGCCAAGAGACCCAGTACTTC
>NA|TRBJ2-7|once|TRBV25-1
CASSDGAPSYEQYF
TGTGCCAGCAGTGATGGGGCCCCCTCCTACGAGCAGTACTTC
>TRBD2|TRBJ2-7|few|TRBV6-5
CASSGTSGRDYEQYF
TGTGCCAGCAGCGGGACTAGCGGGAGGGATTACGAGCAGTACTTC
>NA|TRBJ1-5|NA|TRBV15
CATSRGGSNNQPQHF
TGTGCCACCAGCAGAGGGGGATCCAATAATCAGCCCCAGCATTTT
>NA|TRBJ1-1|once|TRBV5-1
CASSLGGEAFF
TGCGCCAGCAGCTTGGGCGGTGAAGCTTTCTTT
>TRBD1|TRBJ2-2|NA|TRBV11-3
CASSSRQGDTGELFF
TGTGCCAGCAGCAGCAGACAGGGGGACACCGGGGAGCTGTTTTTT
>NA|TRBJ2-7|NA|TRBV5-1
CASSAAGSYEQYF
TGCGCCAGCAGCGCTGCAGGCTCCTACGAGCAGTACTTC
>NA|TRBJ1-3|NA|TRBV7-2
CASSPGGAGNTIYF
TGTGCCAGCAGCCCGGGTGGGGCTGGAAACACCATATATTTT
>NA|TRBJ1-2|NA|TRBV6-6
CASSPREGFYGYTF
TGTGCCAGCAGTCCCAGGGAGGGATTCTATGGCTACACCTTC
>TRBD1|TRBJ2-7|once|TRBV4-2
CASSQDRGQGSYEQYF
TGTGCCAGCAGCCAAGATAGGGGACAGGGGTCCTACGAGCAGTACTTC
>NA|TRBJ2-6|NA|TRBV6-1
CASSEGGAGANVLTF
TGTGCCAGCAGTGAGGGTGGCGCTGGGGCCAACGTCCTGACTTTC
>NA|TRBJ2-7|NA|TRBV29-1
CSVDGPQGSGEQYF
TGCAGCGTTGATGGACCGCAGGGGTCGGGCGAGCAGTACTTC
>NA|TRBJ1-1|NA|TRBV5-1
CASSGGGLNTEAFF
TGCGCCAGCAGCGGAGGGGGGTTGAACACTGAAGCTTTCTTT
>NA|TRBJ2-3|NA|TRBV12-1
CASRPPDLAGVDTQYF
TGTGCCAGCAGACCCCCAGATTTAGCGGGAGTGGATACGCAGTATTTT
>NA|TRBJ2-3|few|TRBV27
CASTPRRDTQYF
TGTGCCAGCACCCCCCGGAGAGATACGCAGTATTTT
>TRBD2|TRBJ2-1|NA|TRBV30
CAWSVLTSGYNEQFF
TGTGCCTGGAGTGTACTGACTAGCGGCTACAATGAGCAGTTCTTC
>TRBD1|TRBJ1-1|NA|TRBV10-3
CATHWDRGKNTEAFF
TGTGCCACCCACTGGGACAGGGGCAAGAACACTGAAGCTTTCTTT
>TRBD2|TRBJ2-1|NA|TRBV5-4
CASSLETSGPHEQFF
TGTGCCAGCAGCTTAGAGACTAGCGGGCCTCATGAGCAGTTCTTC
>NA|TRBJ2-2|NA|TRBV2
CASRKQGVGELFF
TGTGCCAGCAGAAAACAGGGTGTCGGGGAGCTGTTTTTT
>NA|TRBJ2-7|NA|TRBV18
CASSRPSRSEQYF
TGTGCCAGCTCAAGACCGTCCCGCTCCGAGCAGTACTTC
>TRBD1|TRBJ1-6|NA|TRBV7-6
CASSISRTGSINSPLHF
TGTGCCAGCAGCATTTCACGGACAGGGTCCATTAATTCACCCCTCCACTTT
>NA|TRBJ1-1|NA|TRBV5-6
CASSLPRASTEAFF
TGTGCCAGCAGCCTTCCGCGGGCCTCCACTGAAGCTTTCTTT
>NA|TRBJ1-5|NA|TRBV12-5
CASGLNTGPKDRKPQHF
TGTGCTAGTGGTTTAAATACAGGGCCTAAGGATCGAAAGCCCCAGCATTTT
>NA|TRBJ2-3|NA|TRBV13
CASSSRVTQYF
TGTGCCAGCAGCTCAAGGGTTACGCAGTATTTT
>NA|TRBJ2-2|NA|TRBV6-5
CASSSRPGVDTGELFF
TGTGCCAGCAGTTCCCGCCCGGGCGTGGACACCGGGGAGCTGTTTTTT
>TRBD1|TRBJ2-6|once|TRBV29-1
CSGGQAISGANVLTF
TGCAGCGGGGGACAGGCGATCTCTGGGGCCAACGTCCTGACTTTC
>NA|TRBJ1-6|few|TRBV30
CAWRGQNASPLHF
TGTGCCTGGAGAGGGCAGAATGCTTCACCCCTCCACTTT
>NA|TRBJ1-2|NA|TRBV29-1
CSVATGNYGYTF
TGCAGCGTTGCAACAGGGAACTATGGCTACACCTTC
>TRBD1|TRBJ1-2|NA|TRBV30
CARDRPEYGYTF
TGTGCCAGGGACAGACCCGAGTATGGCTACACCTTC
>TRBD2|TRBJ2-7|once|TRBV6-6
CASSYSSGLAGGEQYF
TGTGCCAGCAGTTACTCCTCGGGACTAGCGGGGGGCGAGCAGTACTTC
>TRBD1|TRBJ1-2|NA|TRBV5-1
CASTTDRGSSGYTF
TGCGCCAGCACCACCGACAGGGGGTCTTCGGGCTACACCTTC
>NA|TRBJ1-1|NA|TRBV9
CASSVEGNTEAFF
TGTGCCAGCAGCGTAGAAGGGAACACTGAAGCTTTCTTT